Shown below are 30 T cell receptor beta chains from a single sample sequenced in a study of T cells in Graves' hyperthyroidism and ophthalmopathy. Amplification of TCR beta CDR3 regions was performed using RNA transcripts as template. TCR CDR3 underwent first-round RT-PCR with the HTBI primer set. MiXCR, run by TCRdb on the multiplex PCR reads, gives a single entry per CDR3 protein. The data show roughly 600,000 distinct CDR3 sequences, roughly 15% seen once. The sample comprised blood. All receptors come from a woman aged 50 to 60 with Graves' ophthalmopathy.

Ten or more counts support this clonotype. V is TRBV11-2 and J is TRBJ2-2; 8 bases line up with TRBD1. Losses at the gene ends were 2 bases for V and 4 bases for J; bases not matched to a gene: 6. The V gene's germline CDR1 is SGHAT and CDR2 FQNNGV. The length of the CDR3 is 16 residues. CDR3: CASSLQGAKSTGELFF. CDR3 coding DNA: TGTGCCAGCAGCTTACAGGGGGCGAAAAGCACCGGGGAGCTGTTTTTT. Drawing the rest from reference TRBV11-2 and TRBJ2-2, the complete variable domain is EAGVAQSPRYKIIEKRQSVAFWCNPISGHATLYWYQQILGQGPKLLIQFQNNGVVDDSQLPKDRFSAERLKGVDSTLKIQPAKLEDSAVYLCASSLQGAKSTGELFFGEGSRLTVL.

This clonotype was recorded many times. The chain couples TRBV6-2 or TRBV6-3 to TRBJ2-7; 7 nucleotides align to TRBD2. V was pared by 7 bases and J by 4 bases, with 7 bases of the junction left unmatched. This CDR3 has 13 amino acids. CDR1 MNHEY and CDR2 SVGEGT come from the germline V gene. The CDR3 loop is CASTRTRSYEQYF. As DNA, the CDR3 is TGTGCCAGCACCAGGACTAGATCATACGAGCAGTACTTC.

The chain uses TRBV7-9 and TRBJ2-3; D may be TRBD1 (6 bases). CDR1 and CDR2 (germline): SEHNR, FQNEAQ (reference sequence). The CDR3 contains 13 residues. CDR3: CAGQGLGTDTQYF. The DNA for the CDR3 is TGTGCAGGCCAGGGGCTCGGCACAGATACGCAGTATTTT. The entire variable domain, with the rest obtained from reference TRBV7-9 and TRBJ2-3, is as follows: DTGVSQNPRHKITKRGQNVTFRCDPISEHNRLYWYRQTLGQGPEFLTYFQNEAQLEKSRLLSDRFSAERPKGSFSTLEIQRTEQGDSAMYLCAGQGLGTDTQYFGPGTRLTVL.

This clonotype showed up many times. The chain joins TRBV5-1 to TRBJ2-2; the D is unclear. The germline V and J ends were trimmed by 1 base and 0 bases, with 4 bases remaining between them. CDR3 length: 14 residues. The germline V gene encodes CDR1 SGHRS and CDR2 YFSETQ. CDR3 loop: CASSLLTNTGELFF. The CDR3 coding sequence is TGCGCCAGCAGCTTGCTAACGAACACCGGGGAGCTGTTTTTT.

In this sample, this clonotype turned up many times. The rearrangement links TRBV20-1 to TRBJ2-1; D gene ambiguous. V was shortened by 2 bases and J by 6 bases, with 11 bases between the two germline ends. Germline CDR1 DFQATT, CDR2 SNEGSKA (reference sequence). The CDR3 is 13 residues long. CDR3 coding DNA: TGCAGTGCTAGACTACGGGCCTCCAATGAGCAGTTCTTC. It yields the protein CSARLRASNEQFF.

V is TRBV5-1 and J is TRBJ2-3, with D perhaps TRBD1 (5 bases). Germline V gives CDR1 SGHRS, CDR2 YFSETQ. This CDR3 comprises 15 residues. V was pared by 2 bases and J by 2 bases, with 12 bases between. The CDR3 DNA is TGCGCCAGCAGCTTCCTCACGGACAACACAGATACGCAGTATTTT. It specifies CASSFLTDNTDTQYF. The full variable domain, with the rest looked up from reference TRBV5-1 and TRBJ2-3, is KAGVTQTPRYLIKTRGQQVTLSCSPISGHRSVSWYQQTPGQGLQFLFEYFSETQRNKGNFPGRFSGRQFSNSRSEMNVSTLELGDSALYLCASSFLTDNTDTQYFGPGTRLTVL.

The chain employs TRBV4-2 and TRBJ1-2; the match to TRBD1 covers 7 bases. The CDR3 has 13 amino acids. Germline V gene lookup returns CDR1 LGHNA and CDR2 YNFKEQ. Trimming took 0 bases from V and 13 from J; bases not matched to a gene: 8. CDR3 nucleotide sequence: TGTGCCAGCAGCCAAGATTCCGACAGGGTTCTCACCTTC. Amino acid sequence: CASSQDSDRVLTF.

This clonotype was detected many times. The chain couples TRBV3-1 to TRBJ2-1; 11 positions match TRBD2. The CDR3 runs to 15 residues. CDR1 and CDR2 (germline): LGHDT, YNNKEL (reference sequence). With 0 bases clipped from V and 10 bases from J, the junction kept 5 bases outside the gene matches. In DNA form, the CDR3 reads TGTGCCAGCAGCCAAGAGCTAGCGGGAGGACGGGAGCAGTTCTTC. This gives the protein CASSQELAGGREQFF.

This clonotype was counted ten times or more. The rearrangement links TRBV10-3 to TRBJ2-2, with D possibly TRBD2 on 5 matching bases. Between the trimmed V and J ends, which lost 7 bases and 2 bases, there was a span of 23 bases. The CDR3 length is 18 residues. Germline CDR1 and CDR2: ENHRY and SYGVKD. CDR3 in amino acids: CAIKGPVASGGNTGELFF. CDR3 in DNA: TGTGCCATCAAAGGACCGGTTGCAAGCGGAGGAAACACCGGGGAGCTGTTTTTT.

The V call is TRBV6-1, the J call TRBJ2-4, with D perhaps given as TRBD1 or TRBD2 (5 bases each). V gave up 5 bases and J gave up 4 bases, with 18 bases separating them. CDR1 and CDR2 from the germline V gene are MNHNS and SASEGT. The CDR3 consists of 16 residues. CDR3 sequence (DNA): TGTGCCAGCAGTCCACCAGTGGGCAGGGAGAAAAACATTCAGTACTTC. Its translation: CASSPPVGREKNIQYF.

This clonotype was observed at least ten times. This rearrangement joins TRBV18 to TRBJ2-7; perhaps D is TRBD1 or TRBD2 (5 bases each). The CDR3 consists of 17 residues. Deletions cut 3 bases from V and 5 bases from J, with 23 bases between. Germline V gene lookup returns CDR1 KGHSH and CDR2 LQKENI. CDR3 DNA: TGTGCCAGCTCACCCCCCCGAGGGGAGATGTTTTTTAACGAGCAGTACTTC. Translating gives CASSPPRGEMFFNEQYF.

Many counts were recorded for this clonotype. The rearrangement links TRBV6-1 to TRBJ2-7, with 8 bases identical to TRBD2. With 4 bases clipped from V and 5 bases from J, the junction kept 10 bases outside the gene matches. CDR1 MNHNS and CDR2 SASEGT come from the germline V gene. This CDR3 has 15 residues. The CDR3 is CASSAAAGEADEQYF. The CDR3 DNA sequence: TGTGCCAGCAGTGCCGCAGCGGGGGAGGCGGACGAGCAGTACTTC.

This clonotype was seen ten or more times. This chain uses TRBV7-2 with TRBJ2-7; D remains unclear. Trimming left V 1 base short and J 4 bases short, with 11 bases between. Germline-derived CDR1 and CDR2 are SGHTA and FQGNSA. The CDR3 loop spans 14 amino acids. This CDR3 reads CASSLDSAKYEQYF. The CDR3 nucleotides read TGTGCCAGCAGCTTAGACTCGGCCAAATACGAGCAGTACTTC.

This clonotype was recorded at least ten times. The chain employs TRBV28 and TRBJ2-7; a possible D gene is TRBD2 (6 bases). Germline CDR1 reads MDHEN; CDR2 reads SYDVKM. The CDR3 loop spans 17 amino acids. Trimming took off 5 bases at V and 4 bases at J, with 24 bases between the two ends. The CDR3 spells CASSNGLRGRPPYEQYF. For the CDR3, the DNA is TGTGCCAGCAGTAATGGACTACGGGGTAGACCTCCTTACGAGCAGTACTTC.

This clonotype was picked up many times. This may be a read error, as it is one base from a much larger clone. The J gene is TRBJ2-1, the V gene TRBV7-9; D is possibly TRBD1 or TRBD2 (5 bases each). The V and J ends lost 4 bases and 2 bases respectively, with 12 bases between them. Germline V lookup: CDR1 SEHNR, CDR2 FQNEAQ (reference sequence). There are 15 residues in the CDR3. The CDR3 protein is CASSSLEGTYNEQFF. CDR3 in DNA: TGTGCCAGCAGCTCGTTAGAGGGGACCTACAATGAGCAGTTCTTC.

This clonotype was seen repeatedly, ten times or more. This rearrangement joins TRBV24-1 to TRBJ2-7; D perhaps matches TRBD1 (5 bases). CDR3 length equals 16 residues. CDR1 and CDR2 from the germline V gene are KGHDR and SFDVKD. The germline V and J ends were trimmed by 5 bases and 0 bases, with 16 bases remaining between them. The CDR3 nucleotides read TGTGCCACCAGTGCCGTAGGCACAGGCCTCTCCTACGAGCAGTACTTC. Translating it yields CATSAVGTGLSYEQYF.

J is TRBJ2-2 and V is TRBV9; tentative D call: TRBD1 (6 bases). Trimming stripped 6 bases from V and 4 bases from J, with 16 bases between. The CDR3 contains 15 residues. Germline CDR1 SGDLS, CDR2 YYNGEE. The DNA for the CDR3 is TGTGCCAGCACCCGTAACCAGGGGAGCACCGGGGAGCTGTTTTTT. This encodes CASTRNQGSTGELFF.

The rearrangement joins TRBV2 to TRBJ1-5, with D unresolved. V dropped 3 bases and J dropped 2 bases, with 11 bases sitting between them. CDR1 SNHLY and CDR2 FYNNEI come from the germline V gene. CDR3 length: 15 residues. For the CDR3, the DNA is TGTGCCAGCAGTGAGTACCTATTAGGCAATCAGCCCCAGCATTTT. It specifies CASSEYLLGNQPQHF.

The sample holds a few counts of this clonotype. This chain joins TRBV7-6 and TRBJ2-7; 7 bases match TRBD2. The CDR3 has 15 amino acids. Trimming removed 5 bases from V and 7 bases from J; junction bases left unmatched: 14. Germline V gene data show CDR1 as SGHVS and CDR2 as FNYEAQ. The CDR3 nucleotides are TGTGCCAGCAGCCAGCGGGACTCCGGGATGGGGGAGCAGTACTTC. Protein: CASSQRDSGMGEQYF.

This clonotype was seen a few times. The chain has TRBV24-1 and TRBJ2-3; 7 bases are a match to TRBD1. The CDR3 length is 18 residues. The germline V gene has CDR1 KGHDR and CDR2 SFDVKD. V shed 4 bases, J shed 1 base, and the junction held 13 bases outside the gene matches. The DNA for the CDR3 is TGTGCCACCAGTGACCATTTGGGCTCCGGACAGGGCACAGATACGCAGTATTTT. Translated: CATSDHLGSGQGTDTQYF.

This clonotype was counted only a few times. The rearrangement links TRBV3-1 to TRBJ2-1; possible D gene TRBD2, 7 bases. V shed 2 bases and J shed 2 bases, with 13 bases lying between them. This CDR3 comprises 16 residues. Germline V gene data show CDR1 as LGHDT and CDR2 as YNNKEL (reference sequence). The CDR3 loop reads CASSQLRGAAYNEQFF. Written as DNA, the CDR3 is TGTGCCAGCAGCCAACTACGGGGGGCCGCCTACAATGAGCAGTTCTTC.

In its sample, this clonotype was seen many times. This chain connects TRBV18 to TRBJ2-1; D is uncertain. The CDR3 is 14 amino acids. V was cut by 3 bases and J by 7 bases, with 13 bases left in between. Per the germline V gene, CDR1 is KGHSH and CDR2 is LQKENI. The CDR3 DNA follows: TGTGCCAGCTCACCGCCGACCGTACCAAATGAGCAGTTCTTC. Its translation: CASSPPTVPNEQFF.

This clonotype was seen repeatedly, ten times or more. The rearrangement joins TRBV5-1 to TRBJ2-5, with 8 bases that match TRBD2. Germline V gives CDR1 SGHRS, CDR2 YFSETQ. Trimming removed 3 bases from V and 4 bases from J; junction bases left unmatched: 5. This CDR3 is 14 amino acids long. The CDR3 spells CASSSGTRLETQYF. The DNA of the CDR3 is TGCGCCAGCAGCTCCGGGACTAGATTAGAGACCCAGTACTTC.

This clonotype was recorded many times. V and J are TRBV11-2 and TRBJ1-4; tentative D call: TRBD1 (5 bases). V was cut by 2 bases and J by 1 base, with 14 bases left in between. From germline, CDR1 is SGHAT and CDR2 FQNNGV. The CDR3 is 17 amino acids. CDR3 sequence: CASSLPRGSGTNEKLFF. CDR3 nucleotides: TGTGCCAGCAGCTTACCTAGGGGTTCTGGAACTAATGAAAAACTGTTTTTT.

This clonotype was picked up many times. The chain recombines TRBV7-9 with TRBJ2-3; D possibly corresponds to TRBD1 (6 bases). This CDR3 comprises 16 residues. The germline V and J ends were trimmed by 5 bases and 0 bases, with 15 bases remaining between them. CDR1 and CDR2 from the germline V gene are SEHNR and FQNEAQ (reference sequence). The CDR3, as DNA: TGTGCCAGCAGCGGGACCGGGACACCCAGCACAGATACGCAGTATTTT. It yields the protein CASSGTGTPSTDTQYF.

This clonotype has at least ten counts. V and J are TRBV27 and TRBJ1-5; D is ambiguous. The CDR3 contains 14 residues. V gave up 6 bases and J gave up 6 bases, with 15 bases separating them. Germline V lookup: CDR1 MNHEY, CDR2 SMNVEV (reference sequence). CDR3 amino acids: CASRPGLPGQPQHF. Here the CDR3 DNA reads TGTGCCAGCAGGCCTGGTCTACCCGGTCAGCCCCAGCATTTT.

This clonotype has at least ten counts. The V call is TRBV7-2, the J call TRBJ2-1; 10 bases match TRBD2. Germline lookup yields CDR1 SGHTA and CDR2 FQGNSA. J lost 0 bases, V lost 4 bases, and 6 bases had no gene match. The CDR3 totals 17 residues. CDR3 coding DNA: TGTGCCAGCAGCTATAGCGGGAGGCGTATCTCCTACAATGAGCAGTTCTTC. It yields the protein CASSYSGRRISYNEQFF.

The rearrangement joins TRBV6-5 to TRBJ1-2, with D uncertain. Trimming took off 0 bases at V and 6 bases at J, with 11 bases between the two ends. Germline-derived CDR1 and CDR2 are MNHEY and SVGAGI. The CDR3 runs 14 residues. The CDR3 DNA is TGTGCCAGCAGTTACTCGAAGGTCGGGAATGGCTACACCTTC. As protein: CASSYSKVGNGYTF.

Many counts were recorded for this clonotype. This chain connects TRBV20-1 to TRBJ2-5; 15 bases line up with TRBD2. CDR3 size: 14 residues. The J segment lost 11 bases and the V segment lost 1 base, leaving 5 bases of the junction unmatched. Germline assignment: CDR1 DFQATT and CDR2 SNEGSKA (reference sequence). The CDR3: CSARAGLAGGLQYF. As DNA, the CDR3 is TGCAGTGCTAGAGCCGGACTAGCGGGAGGGTTACAGTACTTC.

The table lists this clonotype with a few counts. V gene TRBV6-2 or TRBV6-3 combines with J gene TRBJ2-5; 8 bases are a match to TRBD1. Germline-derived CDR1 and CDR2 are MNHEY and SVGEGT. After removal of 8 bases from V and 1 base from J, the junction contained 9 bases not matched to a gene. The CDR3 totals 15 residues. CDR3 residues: CASSDREAIQETQYF. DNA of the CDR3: TGTGCCAGCTCGGACAGGGAGGCAATCCAAGAGACCCAGTACTTC.